One TCR beta chain is described in this entry. CDR1 is ENHRY, CDR2 SYGVKD, per germline. Trimming cost V 5 bases and J 8 bases, with 16 bases left between them. The CDR3 sequence is 15 residues long. The data were obtained in a study of CD8+CD57+ T cells in acquired aplastic anemia. The template for TCR beta VDJ and CDR3 sequence profiling was genomic DNA. TCRdb analysed the reads with MiXCR anew, one entry per CDR3 protein. This sample has approximately 150,000 distinct CDR3 sequences, with around 75% found just once. CD8+CD57+ cell expansion, shown by flow cytometry, had occurred in the patients selected for sequencing.

This clonotype was sampled from a human donor with aplastic anemia. The chain joins TRBV10-3 to TRBJ1-6; weak D call: TRBD1 (6 bases). The specimen sequenced was sorted CD4+, CD8+, or CD8+CD57+ T cells (not recorded which) from PBMCs. The CDR3 is CAISSVGGRDSPLHF. The CDR3 DNA reads as TGTGCCATCAGTTCGGTTGGGGGGCGCGATTCACCCCTCCACTTT.